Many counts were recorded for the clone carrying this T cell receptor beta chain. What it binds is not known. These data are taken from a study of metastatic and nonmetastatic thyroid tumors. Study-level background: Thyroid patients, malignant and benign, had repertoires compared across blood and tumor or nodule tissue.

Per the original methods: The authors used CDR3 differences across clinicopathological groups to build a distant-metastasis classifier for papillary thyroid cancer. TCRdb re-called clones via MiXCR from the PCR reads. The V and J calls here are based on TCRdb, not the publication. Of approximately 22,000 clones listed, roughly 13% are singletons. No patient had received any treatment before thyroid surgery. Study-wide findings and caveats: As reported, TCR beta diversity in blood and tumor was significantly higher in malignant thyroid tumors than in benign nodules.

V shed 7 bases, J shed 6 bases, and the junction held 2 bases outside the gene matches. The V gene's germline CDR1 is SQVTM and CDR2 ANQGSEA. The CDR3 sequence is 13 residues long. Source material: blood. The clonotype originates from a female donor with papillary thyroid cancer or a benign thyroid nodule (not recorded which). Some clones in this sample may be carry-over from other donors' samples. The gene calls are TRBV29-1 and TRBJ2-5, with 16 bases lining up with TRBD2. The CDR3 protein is CSGGLAGGKTQYF. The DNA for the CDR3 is TGCAGCGGGGGACTAGCGGGAGGGAAGACCCAGTACTTC.